These T cell receptor beta chains were read from a single sample in a study of T cell repertoires in cytomegalovirus infection. A single record per CDR3 protein comes from TCRdb applying MiXCR to the reads. The sample lists approximately 400,000 distinct CDR3 sequences; around 32% were seen once. The sequenced material came from PBMCs. These receptors all come from a human donor in good health (CMV status not recorded). Some clones in this sample may be carry-over from other donors' samples. The conserved cysteine and the conserved F or W are not part of the CDR3 here. The listing skips clone size in some rows; elsewhere it reads once, few, many or a size class.

len,abundance,v_gene,CDR3aa
15,many,TRBV27,AADSGRPGGTYNEQF
14,NA,TRBV6-6,ASSKIAGGPGNEQF
14,NA,TRBV5-6,ASSPAATGGWNEQF
10,NA,TRBV2,ASSAGYNTIY
12,NA,TRBV6-1,ASRQMAWGNEQF
13,many,TRBV19,ASSLLDRENQPQH
15,few,TRBV9,ASSVAPTSGGQETQY
15,many,TRBV7-8,ASSLGATGTYNSPLH
13,NA,TRBV7-2,ASSLDGQGANGYT
11,few,TRBV6-1,ASIRGGRTEAF
10,NA,TRBV6-2/TRBV6-3,ASSSVGQGPI
13,few,TRBV19,ASSHETGDGYEQY
12,NA,TRBV4-3,ASSHPGIYNEQF
13,NA,TRBV13,ASSLAGENGNTIY
15,NA,TRBV9,ASSVSSQGVPQETQY
12,NA,TRBV7-6,ASSPGTGWDEQF
18,NA,TRBV11-2,ASSYHRAEGIPKANYGYT
14,NA,TRBV7-9,ASSLASEGIKNIQY
11,NA,TRBV20-1,SAPGPRGVIQY
13,few,TRBV6-2/TRBV6-3,ASRGRRQDNYGYT
10,few,TRBV10-2,ASRSGDDEAF
16,NA,TRBV7-6,ASSLGLTGTISTDTQY
13,many,TRBV19,ASSIITGGPGELF
10,few,TRBV12-3/TRBV12-4,ASSGAEGVAF
11,many,TRBV12-3/TRBV12-4,ASSVGMIYEQY
10,NA,TRBV2,ASRGYRDEQY
12,NA,TRBV15,ATSRADSSYEQY
14,few,TRBV5-1,ASSLVGGGGTDTQY
14,NA,TRBV2,ASFLLGQPTTDTQY
13,NA,TRBV27,ASSPFGQGITEAF
14,many,TRBV7-2,ASSRRLRTGREKLF
13,few,TRBV12-3/TRBV12-4,ASRQTPTTNYGYT
13,few,TRBV20-1,SAGPLAGGLSEQY
13,NA,TRBV19,ASKTDRGSNQPQH
12,NA,TRBV6-5,ATAQVHSGNTIY
10,many,TRBV7-8,ASSLADRGTT
13,few,TRBV12-3/TRBV12-4,ASRPEGPGTDTQY
11,few,TRBV12-3/TRBV12-4,ASSLTRPGELF